This TCR beta chain was observed in a study of identical twins. A template switching step contributed a universal primer site, while unique molecular identifiers were present in the cDNA. Each CDR3 protein is one row after TCRdb ran MiXCR on the 5' RACE reads. This table has roughly 470,000 distinct CDR3 sequences, over 11% appearing once. Overall study findings and caveats: Weaker excess sharing between twins was seen in beta out-of-frame sequences. Shared out-of-frame alpha sequences (those common to twins) showed excess low generation probability.

The germline V and J ends were trimmed by 9 bases and 0 bases, with 11 bases remaining between them. The CDR3 runs to 13 residues. Germline V gene data show CDR1 as ENHRY and CDR2 as SYGVKD. This clonotype was detected only a few times. As yet, its antigen is unknown. A further study also used this sample, focusing on yellow fever vaccine responses in identical twins.

The sequenced sample consisted of CD4+ T cells sorted from blood. The TCR was taken from a woman under 30 in good health. The chain is built from TRBV10-3 and TRBJ1-1; D is uncertain. Written as DNA, the CDR3 is TGTGCCATTAACCGGGATCTGAACACTGAAGCTTTCTTT. The encoded protein is CAINRDLNTEAFF.